Listed here are 23 T cell receptor beta chains from one sample, sequenced in a study of OX40 agonist ivuxolimab in advanced cancers. The table came from immunoSEQ multiplex PCR; TCRdb's copy has only in-frame clones and leaves some out. The sample records 71,000 or so clones, over 75% being singletons. This sample comprised CD4+ or CD8+ T cells sorted from blood, obtained in a trial of the OX40 agonist ivuxolimab. The receptors were gathered from an adult with an advanced solid tumor such as melanoma, head and neck, liver or kidney cancer.

The CDR3 region has the DNA TGTGCCAGCAGCTATCTTGGGGGTAGCACAGATACGCAGTATTTT. This encodes CASSYLGGSTDTQYF. The chain couples TRBV7-9 to TRBJ2-3; D tentatively reads TRBD1 or TRBD2 (5 bases each). This CDR3 is built from 15 residues. The germline gives CDR1 SEHNR, CDR2 FQNEAQ (reference sequence). Trimming pared 4 bases from V and 0 bases from J, leaving 11 bases between.

The genes are TRBV6-6 and TRBJ1-2; 7 nucleotides agree with TRBD1. The CDR3 spans 13 residues. The V and J ends lost 2 bases and 8 bases, in that order; junction bases with no gene match: 5. The germline V gene encodes CDR1 MNHNY and CDR2 SVGAGI (reference sequence). The CDR3: CASSYDREGGYTF. Here the CDR3 DNA reads TGTGCCAGCAGTTACGACAGGGAGGGCGGCTACACCTTC.

V usage is TRBV19 and J usage is TRBJ1-5, with D tentatively TRBD1 (5 bases). Trimming removed 3 bases at V and 1 base at J, with 16 bases between. CDR3 size: 17 residues. The germline gives CDR1 LNHDA, CDR2 SQIVND (reference sequence). The CDR3 DNA is TGTGCCAGTAGTATGGGGGAAGGAGGGGCCAGCAATCAGCCCCAGCATTTT. This translates into CASSMGEGGASNQPQHF.

The chain uses TRBV5-1 and TRBJ1-6; D uncertain. This CDR3 is built from 13 residues. CDR1 and CDR2 (germline): SGHRS, YFSETQ. V was cut by 5 bases and J by 10 bases, with 13 bases left in between. Here the CDR3 DNA reads TGCGCCAGCAGTCCGCGGGAAAAATCACCCCTCCACTTT. This translates into CASSPREKSPLHF.

The chain is built from TRBV19 and TRBJ2-2; D unresolved. The length of the CDR3 is 13 residues. Germline assignment: CDR1 LNHDA and CDR2 SQIVND (reference sequence). V gave up 7 bases and J gave up 0 bases, with 6 bases separating them. CDR3 DNA sequence: TGTGCCAGTAAGGAACCGAACACCGGGGAGCTGTTTTTT. The encoded protein is CASKEPNTGELFF.

V usage is TRBV7-2 and J usage is TRBJ2-7; D gene ambiguous. Trimming left V 3 bases short and J 0 bases short, with 9 bases between. Looked up from germline, CDR1 is SGHTA and CDR2 is FQGNSA. This CDR3 is built from 14 residues. The CDR3 DNA follows: TGTGCCAGCAGCTTGGGCATCGCCTCCTACGAGCAGTACTTC. As protein: CASSLGIASYEQYF.

The V call is TRBV28, the J call TRBJ1-5, with a weak D call TRBD1 (5 bases). This CDR3 region has 15 residues. Germline assignment: CDR1 MDHEN and CDR2 SYDVKM. Trimming pared 6 bases from V and 1 base from J, leaving 13 bases between. CDR3 nucleotide sequence: TGTGCCAGCAGCCTCAGGGAAGGGAGCAATCAGCCCCAGCATTTT. Translated: CASSLREGSNQPQHF.

V usage is TRBV4-1 and J usage is TRBJ1-1; unclear D gene. Germline V CDR1 and CDR2: MGHRA, YSYEKL. V gave up 0 bases and J gave up 10 bases, with 9 bases separating them. CDR3 size: 12 residues. The chain's CDR3 is CASSQDRTGAFF. The CDR3 DNA reads as TGCGCCAGCAGCCAAGATCGGACGGGAGCTTTCTTT.

The chain combines TRBV5-1 with TRBJ1-1, with 7 bases that match TRBD1. CDR1 is SGHRS and CDR2 is YFSETQ in the germline V gene. This CDR3 has 17 amino acids. Trimming at V came to 3 bases and at J to 3 bases, leaving 14 bases not matched to a gene. Here the CDR3 reads CASSSKRDSRAHTEAFF. CDR3 DNA: TGCGCCAGCAGCTCGAAGAGGGACAGCCGGGCCCACACTGAAGCTTTCTTT.

The chain couples TRBV7-9 to TRBJ1-3; 10 bases match TRBD1. The CDR3 is 16 amino acids. The germline V gene encodes CDR1 SEHNR and CDR2 FQNEAQ (reference sequence). The V segment lost 5 bases and the J segment 4 bases; nucleotides outside the gene matches: 8. The CDR3 DNA reads TGTGCCAGCAGCGAAGACAGGGGGCATCGCGGAAACACCATATATTTT. As protein: CASSEDRGHRGNTIYF.

The chain recombines TRBV2 with TRBJ2-1, with TRBD2 matching 10 bases. The CDR3 has 15 residues. Unmatched junction bases numbered 7, after V lost 5 bases and J lost 6 bases. Germline CDR1 SNHLY, CDR2 FYNNEI. CDR3 sequence (DNA): TGTGCCAGCAGTTCCGGGACTAGCGATGGCAATGAGCAGTTCTTC. This gives the protein CASSSGTSDGNEQFF.

This clone was picked up a small number of times. The gene calls are TRBV15 and TRBJ2-7; D is uncertain. The ends were cut back, 0 bases at V and 4 bases at J, with 7 bases in the middle. The CDR3 is 13 amino acids. Germline CDR1 is LNHNV and CDR2 is YYDKDF (reference sequence). As DNA, the CDR3 is TGTGCCACCAGCAGAGAATCAGGTTACGAGCAGTACTTC. Encoded protein: CATSRESGYEQYF.

The gene calls are TRBV13 and TRBJ1-1, with D possibly being TRBD1 (6 bases). The CDR3 covers 14 residues. Germline V gene data show CDR1 as PRHDT and CDR2 as FYEKMQ (reference sequence). Trimming pared 5 bases from V and 5 bases from J, leaving 15 bases between. This CDR3 reads CASSPEGVWTEAFF. In DNA form, the CDR3 reads TGTGCCAGCAGCCCCGAGGGGGTATGGACTGAAGCTTTCTTT.

This chain connects TRBV5-1 to TRBJ2-5; no definite D call. CDR3 length: 15 residues. V was cut by 1 base and J by 4 bases, with 14 bases left in between. Germline loops: CDR1 SGHRS, CDR2 YFSETQ. The CDR3 is CASSLNSYLAETQYF. The CDR3 bases are TGCGCCAGCAGCTTGAATAGTTATTTGGCAGAGACCCAGTACTTC.

The rearrangement joins TRBV28 to TRBJ1-5; D not resolved. Deletions cut 0 bases from V and 0 bases from J, with 6 bases between. Per germline, CDR1 MDHEN and CDR2 SYDVKM. The CDR3 covers 15 residues. CDR3 bases: TGTGCCAGCAGTTTATGGGCATATAGCAATCAGCCCCAGCATTTT. Amino acid sequence: CASSLWAYSNQPQHF. The entire variable domain, with the rest obtained from reference TRBV28 and TRBJ1-5, is as follows: DVKVTQSSRYLVKRTGEKVFLECVQDMDHENMFWYRQDPGLGLRLIYFSYDVKMKEKGDIPEGYSVSREKKERFSLILESASTNQTSMYLCASSLWAYSNQPQHFGDGTRLSIL.

The rearrangement uses TRBV6-1 and TRBJ1-1; 7 nucleotides line up with TRBD1. Looked up from germline, CDR1 is MNHNS and CDR2 is SASEGT. Trimming removed 2 bases from V and 3 bases from J; junction bases left unmatched: 6. The CDR3 length is 15 residues. CDR3 in DNA: TGTGCCAGCAGTGAAATGGGGACAGCGTACACTGAAGCTTTCTTT. Protein sequence: CASSEMGTAYTEAFF.

The rearrangement links TRBV7-2 to TRBJ1-2; D might be TRBD1 (6 bases). The CDR3 totals 12 residues. Trimming took off 4 bases at V and 8 bases at J, with 11 bases between the two ends. Per the germline V gene, CDR1 is SGHTA and CDR2 is FQGNSA. The DNA for the CDR3 is TGTGCCAGCAGCTCACAGGGAAGGGGCTACACCTTC. This gives the protein CASSSQGRGYTF.

This chain joins TRBV7-2 and TRBJ2-1; TRBD2 aligns across 8 bases. CDR1 SGHTA and CDR2 FQGNSA come from the germline V gene. V dropped 2 bases and J dropped 0; count of bases not matched to a gene: 12. The CDR3 extends over 19 amino acids. The CDR3 DNA is TGTGCCAGCAGCTTAAAACCCCTAAGCGGGAGAAACTCCTACAATGAGCAGTTCTTC. Its protein product is CASSLKPLSGRNSYNEQFF.

The genes are TRBV5-1 and TRBJ2-3; tentative D call: TRBD2 (6 bases). Germline CDR1 is SGHRS and CDR2 is YFSETQ. The CDR3 has 14 amino acids. V dropped 4 bases and J dropped 1 base, with 10 bases sitting between them. This chain's CDR3 is CASSLLAGTDTQYF. In DNA, the CDR3 is TGCGCCAGCAGCCTTTTAGCGGGCACAGATACGCAGTATTTT.

The chain is built from TRBV11-3 and TRBJ1-1, with D maybe TRBD1 (5 bases). CDR3 length: 13 residues. Trimming removed 1 base at V and 6 bases at J, with 9 bases between. Germline CDR1 SGHNT, CDR2 YENEEA. The CDR3 region has the DNA TGTGCCAGCAGCTTAGCAGGGTCGTCTGAAGCTTTCTTT. Its protein product is CASSLAGSSEAFF.

V and J are TRBV19 and TRBJ1-2; tentatively, D is TRBD1 (5 bases). The CDR3 consists of 15 residues. Trimming pared 5 bases from V and 1 base from J, leaving 14 bases between. Germline-derived CDR1 and CDR2 are LNHDA and SQIVND (reference sequence). This CDR3 is CASSDSLGGNYGYTF. Written as DNA, the CDR3 is TGTGCCAGTAGTGACAGCCTGGGGGGTAACTATGGCTACACCTTC. Full variable domain (rest looked up from reference TRBV19 and TRBJ1-2): DGGITQSPKYLFRKEGQNVTLSCEQNLNHDAMYWYRQDPGQGLRLIYYSQIVNDFQKGDIAEGYSVSREKKESFPLTVTSAQKNPTAFYLCASSDSLGGNYGYTFGSGTRLTVV.

V is TRBV13 and J is TRBJ2-5; D may be TRBD1 or TRBD2 (5 bases each). The CDR3 is made up of 16 amino acids. The V end lost 2 bases, the J end lost 11 bases, and 24 bases lay between the germline ends. The V gene's germline CDR1 is PRHDT and CDR2 FYEKMQ (reference sequence). In DNA form, the CDR3 reads TGTGCCAGCAGCTTACCTCCGGGTGGGGAATTGGGGGAGCAGTACTTC. Amino acids: CASSLPPGGELGEQYF.

This clone was observed a few times. The chain employs TRBV11-2 and TRBJ1-2; D unclear. Germline CDR1 reads SGHAT; CDR2 reads FQNNGV. Trimming took 1 base from V and 8 from J, leaving 5 bases between them. The CDR3 runs to 11 residues. In nucleotides, the CDR3 is TGTGCCAGCAGCTTAGGCCAAGGCTACACCTTC. This gives the protein CASSLGQGYTF.